This T cell receptor (beta chain) was recovered during a study of blood T cells in healthy people across ages. CDR1 and CDR2 from the germline V gene are SGDLS and YYNGEE. V shed 0 bases, J shed 11 bases, and the junction held 6 bases outside the gene matches. The CDR3 is 15 amino acids. A sample-barcoded 5' primer and a J-beta primer mix were used in a second PCR of roughly 7 to 12 cycles. TCRdb processed the 5' RACE reads anew with MiXCR; each CDR3 protein has one entry. The sample carries about 670,000 distinct CDR3 sequences, 40% to 45% recorded once. The chain recombines TRBV9 with TRBJ2-5, with TRBD2 matching over 14 bases. The sequence was collected from an elderly man in good health. Sequencing was done on a sample of blood. The CDR3 DNA sequence: TGTGCCAGCAGCGTAGGGGGACTAGCGGGAGTTGAGCAGTACTTC. Translated: CASSVGGLAGVEQYF.